A selection of T cell receptor beta chains follows, all from one sample in a study of immune evolution from preneoplasia to lung adenocarcinoma. The data were produced by immunoSEQ multiplex PCR, yet TCRdb's version contains in-frame clones alone and is incomplete. The sample has approximately 7,900 clones, 78% seen once. The sample was FFPE adjacent normal lung tissue. The receptors stem from an older person with lung adenocarcinoma. Both conserved end residues are part of each CDR3. D genes are given only for firm matches. Not every row has a clone size; where given, it reads once, few, many or a size class.

j_gene,v_gene,d_gene,abundance,CDR3aa,CDR3nt
TRBJ1-1,TRBV25-1,-,-,CASISNSNFEAFF,TGTGCCAGCATTTCCAACAGCAATTTTGAAGCTTTCTTT
TRBJ2-3,TRBV10-3,TRBD2,-,CAISESPLTVGGDTQYF,TGTGCCATCAGTGAGTCCCCGTTGACGGTGGGGGGGGATACGCAGTATTTT
TRBJ2-7,TRBV5-1,-,-,CASRGQGGGEQYF,TGCGCCAGCCGTGGGCAGGGAGGCGGCGAGCAGTACTTC
TRBJ2-5,TRBV11-2,-,-,CASSPGHQETQYF,TGTGCCAGCAGCCCTGGGCACCAAGAGACCCAGTACTTC
TRBJ2-7,TRBV28,TRBD2,-,CATTGLAGRYEQYF,TGTGCCACCACCGGACTAGCGGGCCGCTACGAGCAGTACTTC
TRBJ2-3,TRBV5-5,TRBD2,medium-sized,CASSRTSGRLTDTQYF,TGTGCCAGCAGCCGGACTAGCGGGAGACTCACAGATACGCAGTATTTT
TRBJ2-5,TRBV10-3,-,-,CAISEVAGRGETQYF,TGTGCCATCAGTGAGGTGGCAGGGAGAGGAGAGACCCAGTACTTC
TRBJ1-1,TRBV7-9,-,-,CASSLVLGSNTEAFF,TGTGCCAGCAGCTTAGTACTCGGCTCCAACACTGAAGCTTTCTTT
TRBJ2-1,TRBV7-6,TRBD1,-,CASSPGTGFLNEQFF,TGTGCCAGCAGCCCCGGGACAGGCTTTCTCAATGAGCAGTTCTTC
TRBJ2-1,TRBV29-1,TRBD2,-,CSVKLAGGAVEQFF,TGCAGCGTGAAACTAGCGGGGGGGGCAGTTGAGCAGTTCTTC
TRBJ2-3,TRBV27,-,-,CASSKDWGTQYF,TGTGCCAGCAGTAAAGACTGGGGAACGCAGTATTTT
TRBJ1-6,TRBV27,-,-,CASRETGLSNSPLHF,TGTGCCAGCAGAGAGACGGGACTCTCCAATTCACCCCTCCACTTT
TRBJ2-4,TRBV5-1,-,few,CASSLEVRGIAKNIQYF,TGCGCCAGCAGCTTGGAGGTGCGGGGAATAGCCAAAAACATTCAGTACTTC
TRBJ1-1,TRBV18,-,-,CASSPIQLGEGTEAFF,TGTGCCAGCTCACCAATACAGCTCGGGGAGGGCACTGAAGCTTTCTTT
TRBJ1-4,TRBV7-2,TRBD1,-,CASRTGGEKLFF,TGTGCCAGCAGGACAGGGGGGGAAAAACTGTTTTTT
TRBJ2-7,TRBV7-6,TRBD1,-,CASSLVAGTGGEQYF,TGTGCCAGCAGCTTAGTCGCCGGGACAGGGGGAGAGCAGTACTTC
TRBJ2-7,TRBV11-2,-,-,CASRLGPEQYF,TGTGCCAGCAGATTAGGACCAGAGCAGTACTTC
TRBJ2-1,TRBV30,-,-,CAWSLGRDNEQFF,TGTGCCTGGAGCCTGGGCAGGGACAATGAGCAGTTCTTC
TRBJ2-3,TRBV29-1,-,-,CSAQPGTDTQYF,TGCAGCGCCCAGCCAGGCACAGATACGCAGTATTTT
TRBJ1-6,TRBV18,-,few,CASSPDRILHF,TGTGCCAGCTCACCAGACAGGATACTCCACTTT
TRBJ2-2,TRBV7-3,-,-,CASSFNRDTGELFF,TGTGCCAGCAGCTTCAACCGGGACACCGGGGAGCTGTTTTTT
TRBJ2-1,TRBV5-1,TRBD1,once,CASSSGQGNEQFF,TGCGCCAGCAGCAGTGGACAGGGGAATGAGCAGTTCTTC
TRBJ1-1,TRBV6-6,TRBD1,-,CASSYPDRGQNTEAFF,TGTGCCAGCAGTTACCCGGACAGGGGCCAGAACACTGAAGCTTTCTTT
TRBJ1-3,TRBV30,-,-,CAWSTIMTGSGNTIYF,TGTGCCTGGAGTACTATCATGACAGGCTCTGGAAACACCATATATTTT
TRBJ1-5,TRBV10-2,-,-,CASRPTAGPNQPQHF,TGCGCCAGCAGACCAACAGCGGGACCCAATCAGCCCCAGCATTTT